This is a list of T cell receptor beta chains from one sample in a study of T cell responses to AZD1222 COVID-19 vaccine. Profiling relied on immunoSEQ multiplex PCR, and the TCRdb table lists in-frame clones only, not all of them. The sample shows over 100,000 clones, more than 70% of them seen only once. Material: peripheral blood, obtained on day 0 of AZD1222 vaccination. These receptors were taken from an adult in good health. Each CDR3 is given with its conserved first and last residue. A D gene is named only where the DNA matches it firmly. Clone size appears in some rows only: once, few, many, or a class for an expanded clone.

v_call	clone_size	j_call	d_call	cdr3_nt	cdr3_aa
TRBV7-9	-	TRBJ1-1	TRBD1	TGTGCCAGCAGCTACACAGGGGCGGACACTGAAGCTTTCTTT	CASSYTGADTEAFF
TRBV5-1	few	TRBJ1-1	TRBD1	TGCGCCAGCAGCCCGACAGGGGGCCTAAACACTGAAGCTTTCTTT	CASSPTGGLNTEAFF
TRBV27	-	TRBJ2-5	TRBD2	TGTGCCAGCAGTTACACGGGGGGAGAGACCCAGTACTTC	CASSYTGGETQYF
TRBV19	-	TRBJ1-1	-	TGTGCCAGTAGTTCCCCCAGGCAAGTGAACACTGAAGCTTTCTTT	CASSSPRQVNTEAFF
TRBV9	-	TRBJ2-7	TRBD2	TGTGCCAGCAGCGTAGGAGCGGGAGTGACCTACGAGCAGTACTTC	CASSVGAGVTYEQYF
TRBV7-8	-	TRBJ1-1	TRBD1	TGTGCCAGCAGCTTAGCGTTGACAGGGGTCACTGAAGCTTTCTTT	CASSLALTGVTEAFF
TRBV27	-	TRBJ1-2	-	TGTGCCAGCAGTTTTTCCGGGACCCGATATGGCTACACCTTC	CASSFSGTRYGYTF
TRBV4-3	-	TRBJ2-2	-	TGCGCCAGCAGCCAGGAGGTCCTCCTAGACGGGGAGCTGTTTTTT	CASSQEVLLDGELFF
TRBV7-2	-	TRBJ2-1	-	TGTGCCAGCAGCCAACCCGGGACCTACAATGAGCAGTTCTTC	CASSQPGTYNEQFF
TRBV6-2/TRBV6-3	-	TRBJ2-7	TRBD1	TGTGCCAGCACCCCACGGAGGACAGGGGGCTACGAGCAGTACTTC	CASTPRRTGGYEQYF
TRBV7-2	-	TRBJ1-5	TRBD1	TGTGCCAGCAGCCTAAATCAAGGGGGCTTCAATCAGCCCCAGCATTTT	CASSLNQGGFNQPQHF
TRBV6-5	-	TRBJ1-6	-	TGTGCCAGCAGTTACGCAGGGCAAGTTGGTTCACCCCTCCACTTT	CASSYAGQVGSPLHF
TRBV7-8	-	TRBJ1-1	-	TGTGCCAGCAGCTACCAGGAGAACACTGAAGCTTTCTTT	CASSYQENTEAFF
TRBV5-5	-	TRBJ1-5	-	TGTGCCAGCAGCCCGGGGGAGAGCAATCAGCCCCAGCATTTT	CASSPGESNQPQHF
TRBV18	-	TRBJ2-7	TRBD1	TGTGCCAGCTCACCCATGACAGGGACATCCTACGAGCAGTACTTC	CASSPMTGTSYEQYF
TRBV4-3	-	TRBJ1-2	-	TGCGCCAGCAGCCAAGAACCTTGGGGTCGAGGCTACACCTTC	CASSQEPWGRGYTF
TRBV5-4	few	TRBJ2-1	-	TGTGCCAGCAGCTTGGGAAATGAGCAGTTCTTC	CASSLGNEQFF
TRBV19	-	TRBJ2-1	TRBD2	TGTGCCAGTAAGGAGTGGGTGGCTAGCGGGTACAATGAGCAGTTCTTC	CASKEWVASGYNEQFF
TRBV19	-	TRBJ1-3	-	TGTGCCAGTAGTCCAGGACTTGGCGACTCTGGAAACACCATATATTTT	CASSPGLGDSGNTIYF
TRBV6-2/TRBV6-3	-	TRBJ1-1	-	TGTGCCAGCAGTTATTGGGGGACTGAAGCTTTCTTT	CASSYWGTEAFF
TRBV5-1	-	TRBJ1-1	TRBD1	TGCGCCAGCAGCTCTCTTCCCAGGGGGAAGGCTGAAGCTTTCTTT	CASSSLPRGKAEAFF
TRBV28	-	TRBJ2-1	-	TGTGCCAGCAGTGCCTCCGGGGGGCGGAATGAGCAGTTCTTC	CASSASGGRNEQFF
TRBV5-6	-	TRBJ1-1	-	TGTGCCAGCAGCCGGAACACTGAAGCTTTCTTT	CASSRNTEAFF
TRBV5-1	-	TRBJ1-6	-	TGCGCCAGCAGCTTACAGGGAATGGGGAATTCACCCCTCCACTTT	CASSLQGMGNSPLHF
TRBV28	-	TRBJ1-4	TRBD1	TGTGCCAGCAGTTGGGAGACAGGGGGGACTAATGAAAAACTGTTTTTT	CASSWETGGTNEKLFF
TRBV29-1	-	TRBJ1-3	-	TGCAGCGTAGATCAGGGTGGTGGAAACACCATATATTTT	CSVDQGGGNTIYF
TRBV24-1	-	TRBJ2-3	TRBD2	TGTGCCACCAGTGACCAACGGACTAGCGCATCAGATACGCAGTATTTT	CATSDQRTSASDTQYF
TRBV9	-	TRBJ2-1	TRBD2	TGTGCCAGCAGCGGAGGGACTAGCGGGCTTCACAATGAGCAGTTCTTC	CASSGGTSGLHNEQFF